The present entry profiles one T cell receptor beta chain with its context. The protocol was immunoSEQ multiplex PCR, while the TCRdb copy is restricted to in-frame clones and leaves out a portion. Seen here are about 27,000 clones, approximately 80% observed once, and the top ten hold more than 10%. This record belongs to a study of sequential checkpoint blockade in melanoma. Study information: Arm A got nivolumab then ipilimumab; arm B the reverse, 1:1.

This CDR3 contains 13 residues. Deletions cut 0 bases from V and 4 bases from J, with 6 bases between. Germline CDR1 reads KGHSH; CDR2 reads LQKENI. Indicated treatment: randomized to nivolumab then ipilimumab (arm A) or the reverse (arm B). Patients had received no earlier DNA-damaging chemotherapy. Live CD3+CD8+ CD19− CD56− cells were sorted from PBMCs. The J gene is TRBJ1-2, the V gene TRBV18; no definite D call. This receptor was taken from a human donor with melanoma. The sample in question was CD8+ T cells sorted from blood (inferred from file names), obtained from a patient given nivolumab and ipilimumab in sequence. CDR3 in amino acids: CASSPPDSYGYTF. CDR3 DNA: TGTGCCAGCTCACCACCGGACTCCTATGGCTACACCTTC.